The rows below give T cell receptor beta chains drawn from one sample of a study of cytomegalovirus exposure and HLA in healthy donors. Libraries were prepared by immunoSEQ multiplex PCR; TCRdb keeps only in-frame clonotypes and omits some of them. The sample lists over 85,000 clones, about 7.6% occurring once. Source material: PBMCs. These receptors all come from a man in his forties or fifties in good health and CMV-seronegative. The CDR3 runs from the conserved cysteine through the conserved F or W. D genes are given only for firm matches. For some rows the clone size is stated as once, few or many, or as a class when expanded; others skip it.

d_gene,v_gene,abundance,j_gene,CDR3nt,CDR3aa
NA,TRBV27,few,TRBJ2-7,TGTGCCAGCAGTTTGGGGGGGCCCAATCCGTGGGAGCAGTACTTC,CASSLGGPNPWEQYF
TRBD1,TRBV19,NA,TRBJ2-7,TGTGCCAGTAGTATCCGGGACAGGGGATACGAGCAGTACTTC,CASSIRDRGYEQYF
NA,TRBV6-4,few,TRBJ1-6,TGTGCCAGCAGTGACTCGAACACCGTCTATAATTCACCCCTCCACTTT,CASSDSNTVYNSPLHF
TRBD1,TRBV6-5,NA,TRBJ1-5,TGTGCCAGCAGTTACTCGGGACAGATTCACAATCAGCCCCAGCATTTT,CASSYSGQIHNQPQHF
NA,TRBV7-9,NA,TRBJ2-1,TGTGCCAGCAGCTTAGGAATGAGCAGCGGTGAGCAGTTCTTC,CASSLGMSSGEQFF
TRBD1,TRBV28,few,TRBJ2-7,TGTGCCAGCAGAATCCCGACAGGGGGCTACGAGCAGTACTTC,CASRIPTGGYEQYF
NA,TRBV5-3,NA,TRBJ1-2,TGTGCCAGAAGCTTGGGCAGGGCCGCTAACTATGGCTACACCTTC,CARSLGRAANYGYTF
TRBD1,TRBV28,few,TRBJ1-5,TGTGCCACTGGGACAGGTCGGAATCAGCCCCAGCATTTT,CATGTGRNQPQHF
TRBD1,TRBV7-9,NA,TRBJ1-5,TGTGCCAGCAGCTTGGGACAGCAGAATCAGCCCCAGCATTTT,CASSLGQQNQPQHF
TRBD2,TRBV7-2,NA,TRBJ2-7,TGTGCCAGCAGCTTAAAACTAGCGAACTACGAGCAGTACTTC,CASSLKLANYEQYF
NA,TRBV27,NA,TRBJ2-3,TGTGCCAGCAGTTTTTACGGGAGTGGAGATACGCAGTATTTT,CASSFYGSGDTQYF
NA,TRBV13,NA,TRBJ1-3,TGTGCCAGCAGCCCGGGACACGGCTCTGGAAACACCATATATTTT,CASSPGHGSGNTIYF
NA,TRBV6-1,NA,TRBJ2-1,TGTGCCAGCAGTGAACGATTTTATGCGGTTGACAATGAGCAGTTCTTC,CASSERFYAVDNEQFF
NA,TRBV29-1,few,TRBJ2-7,TGCAGCGTTGTCCACAGGGCCGAGAACGAGCAGTACTTC,CSVVHRAENEQYF
TRBD1,TRBV6-4,NA,TRBJ1-3,TGTGCCAGCAGAATACAGGGGCTTCCCTCTGGAAACACCATATATTTT,CASRIQGLPSGNTIYF
NA,TRBV19,NA,TRBJ2-4,TGTGCCAGTAGTATAGTCGGGGGGCAAACCAAAAACATTCAGTACTTC,CASSIVGGQTKNIQYF
TRBD1,TRBV5-1,NA,TRBJ1-2,TGCGCCAGCAGCACTCTGGGACAGTATGGCTACACCTTC,CASSTLGQYGYTF
NA,TRBV28,few,TRBJ1-5,TGTGCCAGCAGTTTGATAGGCCCAGGTCAGCCCCAGCATTTT,CASSLIGPGQPQHF
NA,TRBV28,NA,TRBJ1-6,TGTGCCAGCAGCCTGAGGGAATCACCCCTCCACTTT,CASSLRESPLHF
NA,TRBV2,few,TRBJ1-5,TGTGCCAGCAGTGAAGGTTATAGCAATCAGCCCCAGCATTTT,CASSEGYSNQPQHF
TRBD1,TRBV6-1,few,TRBJ1-2,TGTGCCACCATCAGGGGACAGGGGGCTGAAGGCTACACCTTC,CATIRGQGAEGYTF
NA,TRBV19,NA,TRBJ1-1,TGTGCCAGTAGCCTCAGACAGGCACTTATGAACACTGAAGCTTTCTTT,CASSLRQALMNTEAFF
NA,TRBV6-6,NA,TRBJ2-1,TGTGCCAGCAAACTACGGGAAAGCAATGAGCAGTTCTTC,CASKLRESNEQFF
NA,TRBV11-2,NA,TRBJ2-7,TGTGCCAGCAGCTACGGGTACGAGCAGTACTTC,CASSYGYEQYF
NA,TRBV7-3,few,TRBJ2-3,TGTGCCAGCAGCTCCCAGGCAGGCACAGATACGCAGTATTTT,CASSSQAGTDTQYF
NA,TRBV10-2,NA,TRBJ2-2,TGCGCCAGCAGTGAGGCCGGGGCCGGGGAGCTGTTTTTT,CASSEAGAGELFF